This TCR beta chain was sequenced for a study of blood T cell repertoires in COVID-19. In the original workflow: Reference gene primer amplification gave estimated nucleated cell counts. Clones were sequenced by immunoSEQ multiplex PCR, and TCRdb holds only the in-frame ones, with some missing. The V and J calls and clone size come from that table; D and trimming were worked out from the DNA. The sample carries approximately 180,000 clones, around 80% recorded once. CDR1 SGHDT and CDR2 YYEEEE come from the germline V gene. V shed 4 bases, J shed 0 bases, and the junction held 6 bases outside the gene matches. CDR3 length: 15 amino acids. Everyone who took part was about 18 to 89 years old, and they came from 24 US areas. Cohorts were assigned according to the clinical history that participants reported. Cohort 3 recovered donors had two negative PCRs, clearance, or symptom resolution.

The V call is TRBV5-6, the J call TRBJ2-5, with 7 bases aligning to TRBD2. This TCR derives from a woman aged 45-60 years who had recovered from COVID-19. Sample: PBMCs or T cells enriched from blood (not recorded which). The CDR3: CASSRGRAYQETQYF. The CDR3 DNA follows: TGTGCCAGCAGCCGGGGGAGGGCCTACCAAGAGACCCAGTACTTC.